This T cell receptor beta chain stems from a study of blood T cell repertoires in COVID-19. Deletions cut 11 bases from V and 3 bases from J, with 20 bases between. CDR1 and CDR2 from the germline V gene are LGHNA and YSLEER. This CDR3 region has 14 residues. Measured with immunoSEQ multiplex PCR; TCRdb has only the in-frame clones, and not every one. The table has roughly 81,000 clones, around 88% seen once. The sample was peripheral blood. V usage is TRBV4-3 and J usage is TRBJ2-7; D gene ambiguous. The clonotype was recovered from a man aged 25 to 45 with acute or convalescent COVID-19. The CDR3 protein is CARHATVKGYEQYF. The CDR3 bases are TGCGCCCGACACGCCACCGTAAAAGGCTACGAGCAGTACTTC.